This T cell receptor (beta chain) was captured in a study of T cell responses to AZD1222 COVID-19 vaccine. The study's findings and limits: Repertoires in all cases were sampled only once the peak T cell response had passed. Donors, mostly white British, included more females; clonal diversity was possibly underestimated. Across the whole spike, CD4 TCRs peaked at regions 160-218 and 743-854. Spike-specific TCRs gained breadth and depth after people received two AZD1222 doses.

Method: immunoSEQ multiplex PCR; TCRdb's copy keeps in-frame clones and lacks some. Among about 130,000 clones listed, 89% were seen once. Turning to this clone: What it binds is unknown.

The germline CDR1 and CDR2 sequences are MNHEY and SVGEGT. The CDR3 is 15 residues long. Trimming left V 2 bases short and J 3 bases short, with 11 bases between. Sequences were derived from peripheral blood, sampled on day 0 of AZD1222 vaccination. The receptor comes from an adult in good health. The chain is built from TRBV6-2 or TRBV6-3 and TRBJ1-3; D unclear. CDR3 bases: TGTGCCAGCAGTTACCCCGGAGGTAATGGAAACACCATATATTTT. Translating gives CASSYPGGNGNTIYF.